One T cell receptor (beta chain) is described in this entry. Its antigen is undetermined. Within the ViraFEST assay, antigen-specific CD4+ T cells underwent expansion with viral peptide pools prior to sequencing. Isolating CD4+ T cells followed about 11 days of culture. Each vaccine recipient was nucleocapsid antibody negative and had no prior SARS-CoV-2 infection. V shed 3 bases and J shed 0 bases, with 12 bases lying between them. There are 16 residues in the CDR3. Germline V gene data show CDR1 as DFQATT and CDR2 as SNEGSKA (reference sequence). Clones were sequenced by immunoSEQ multiplex PCR, and TCRdb holds only the in-frame ones, with some missing. The table shows about 54,000 clones, with around 68% occurring only once. The sample originates from a study of vaccination effects on CD4 cells after COVID-19.

This sequence was found in a human donor who received a COVID-19 vaccine. This sample comprised CD4+ T cells from PBMCs cultured with SARS-CoV-2 spike peptides, obtained before COVID-19 vaccination. This chain uses TRBV20-1 with TRBJ1-6; D not certain. CDR3 sequence: CSASSSTDSYNSPLHF. The DNA of the CDR3 is TGCAGTGCTAGTTCCTCGACGGACTCCTATAATTCACCCCTCCACTTT.